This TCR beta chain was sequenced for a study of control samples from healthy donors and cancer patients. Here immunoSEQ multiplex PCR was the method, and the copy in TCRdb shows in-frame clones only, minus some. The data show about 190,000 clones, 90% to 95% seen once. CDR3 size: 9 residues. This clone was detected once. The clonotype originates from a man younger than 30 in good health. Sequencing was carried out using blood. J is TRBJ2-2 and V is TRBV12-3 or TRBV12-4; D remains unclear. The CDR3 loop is CTHAGELFF. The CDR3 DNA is TGTACCCACGCGGGGGAGCTGTTTTTT.